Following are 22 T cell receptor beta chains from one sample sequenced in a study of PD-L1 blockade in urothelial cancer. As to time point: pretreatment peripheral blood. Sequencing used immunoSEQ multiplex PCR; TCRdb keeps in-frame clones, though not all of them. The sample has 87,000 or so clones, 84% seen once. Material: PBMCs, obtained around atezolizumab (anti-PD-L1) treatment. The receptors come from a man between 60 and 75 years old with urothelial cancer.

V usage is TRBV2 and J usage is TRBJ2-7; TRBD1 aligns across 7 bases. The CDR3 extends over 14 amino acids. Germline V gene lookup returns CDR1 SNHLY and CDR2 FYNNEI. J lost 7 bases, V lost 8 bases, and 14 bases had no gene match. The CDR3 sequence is CASDTGAPPLEQYF. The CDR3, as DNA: TGTGCCAGCGATACAGGGGCCCCCCCGTTGGAGCAGTACTTC. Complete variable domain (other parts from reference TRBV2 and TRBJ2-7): EPEVTQTPSHQVTQMGQEVILRCVPISNHLYFYWYRQILGQKVEFLVSFYNNEISEKSEIFDDQFSVERPDGSNFTLKIRSTKLEDSAMYFCASDTGAPPLEQYFGPGTRLTVT.

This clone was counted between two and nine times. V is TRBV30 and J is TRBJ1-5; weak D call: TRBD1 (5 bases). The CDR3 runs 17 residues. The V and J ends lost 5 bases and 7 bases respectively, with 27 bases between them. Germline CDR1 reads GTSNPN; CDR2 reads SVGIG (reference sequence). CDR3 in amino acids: CAWRSVRDPSGGQPQHF. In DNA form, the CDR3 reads TGTGCCTGGCGTAGCGTCCGGGACCCCTCCGGGGGACAGCCCCAGCATTTT.

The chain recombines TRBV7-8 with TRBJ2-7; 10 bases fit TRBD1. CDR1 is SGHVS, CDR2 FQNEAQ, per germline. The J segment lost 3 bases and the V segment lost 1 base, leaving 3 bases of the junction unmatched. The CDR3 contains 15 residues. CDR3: CASSLGRTGGYEQYF. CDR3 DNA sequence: TGTGCCAGCAGCTTAGGTCGGACAGGGGGCTACGAGCAGTACTTC.

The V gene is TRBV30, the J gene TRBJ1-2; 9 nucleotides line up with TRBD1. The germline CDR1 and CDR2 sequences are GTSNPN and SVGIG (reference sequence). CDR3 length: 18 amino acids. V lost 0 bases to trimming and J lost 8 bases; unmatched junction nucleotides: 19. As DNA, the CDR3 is TGTGCCTGGAGTGTGGGGCTTAACCGGGACAGGGCCCCTTTCGGCTACACCTTC. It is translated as CAWSVGLNRDRAPFGYTF.

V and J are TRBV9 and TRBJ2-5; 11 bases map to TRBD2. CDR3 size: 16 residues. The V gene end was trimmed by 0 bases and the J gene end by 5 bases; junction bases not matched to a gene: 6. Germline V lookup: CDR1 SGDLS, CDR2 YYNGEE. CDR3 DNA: TGTGCCAGCAGCGTAGAGGTAGCGGGAGGGGGGGAGACCCAGTACTTC. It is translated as CASSVEVAGGGETQYF.

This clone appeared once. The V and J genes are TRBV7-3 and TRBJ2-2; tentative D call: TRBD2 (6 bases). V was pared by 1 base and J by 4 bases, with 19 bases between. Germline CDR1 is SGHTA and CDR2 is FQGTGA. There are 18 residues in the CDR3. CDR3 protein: CASSLNEGAGSRTGELFF. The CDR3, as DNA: TGTGCCAGCAGCTTAAATGAAGGGGCGGGGTCGCGCACCGGGGAGCTGTTTTTT.

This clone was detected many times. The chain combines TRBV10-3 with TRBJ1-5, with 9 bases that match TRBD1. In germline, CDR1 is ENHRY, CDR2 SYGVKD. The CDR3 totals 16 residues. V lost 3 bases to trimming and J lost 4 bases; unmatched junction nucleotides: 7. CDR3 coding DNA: TGTGCCATCAGTGACCCGGGACAGGGATTTAATCAGCCCCAGCATTTT. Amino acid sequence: CAISDPGQGFNQPQHF.

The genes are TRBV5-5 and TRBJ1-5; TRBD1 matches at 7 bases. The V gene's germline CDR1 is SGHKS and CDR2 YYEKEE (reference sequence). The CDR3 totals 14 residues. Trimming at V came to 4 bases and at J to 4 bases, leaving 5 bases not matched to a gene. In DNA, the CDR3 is TGTGCCAGCAGCCCCGACAGGGTTAATCAGCCCCAGCATTTT. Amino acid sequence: CASSPDRVNQPQHF.

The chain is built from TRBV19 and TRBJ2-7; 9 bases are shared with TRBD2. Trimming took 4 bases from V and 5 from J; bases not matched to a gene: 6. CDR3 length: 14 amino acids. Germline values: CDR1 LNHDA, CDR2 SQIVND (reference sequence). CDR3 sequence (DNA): TGTGCCAGTAGTAGCGGGAGGGCCTTGAACGAGCAGTACTTC. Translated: CASSSGRALNEQYF.

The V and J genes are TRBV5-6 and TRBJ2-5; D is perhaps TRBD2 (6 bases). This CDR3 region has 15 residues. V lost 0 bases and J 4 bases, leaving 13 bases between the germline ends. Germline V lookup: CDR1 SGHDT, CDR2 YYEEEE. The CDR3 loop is CASSLAGRGAETQYF. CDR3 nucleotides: TGTGCCAGCAGCTTGGCAGGGCGGGGTGCAGAGACCCAGTACTTC.

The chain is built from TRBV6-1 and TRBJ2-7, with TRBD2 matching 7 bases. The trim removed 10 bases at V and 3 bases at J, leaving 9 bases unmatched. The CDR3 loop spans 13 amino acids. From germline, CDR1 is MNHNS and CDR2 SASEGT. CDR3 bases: TGTGCCACCGCGGGGGAGAGGAGCTACGAGCAGTACTTC. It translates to CATAGERSYEQYF.

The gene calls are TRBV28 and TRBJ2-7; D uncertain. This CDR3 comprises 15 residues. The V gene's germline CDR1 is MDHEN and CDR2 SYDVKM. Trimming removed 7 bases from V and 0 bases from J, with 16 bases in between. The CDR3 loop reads CASTHQQASSYEQYF. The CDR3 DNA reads TGTGCCAGCACCCACCAGCAGGCGTCCTCCTACGAGCAGTACTTC.

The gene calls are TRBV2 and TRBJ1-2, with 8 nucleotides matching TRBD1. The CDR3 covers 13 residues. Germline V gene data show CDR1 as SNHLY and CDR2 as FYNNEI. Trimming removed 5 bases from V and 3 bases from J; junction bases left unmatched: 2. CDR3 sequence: CASSPDRDYGYTF. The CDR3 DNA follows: TGTGCCAGCAGTCCGGACAGGGACTATGGCTACACCTTC. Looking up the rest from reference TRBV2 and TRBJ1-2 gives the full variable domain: EPEVTQTPSHQVTQMGQEVILRCVPISNHLYFYWYRQILGQKVEFLVSFYNNEISEKSEIFDDQFSVERPDGSNFTLKIRSTKLEDSAMYFCASSPDRDYGYTFGSGTRLTVV.

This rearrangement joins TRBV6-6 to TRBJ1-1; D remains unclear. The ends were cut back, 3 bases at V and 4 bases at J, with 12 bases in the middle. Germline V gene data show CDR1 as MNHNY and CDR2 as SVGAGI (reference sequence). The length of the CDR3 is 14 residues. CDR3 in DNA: TGTGCCAGCAGTTATCTCGTGCAGGCCACTGAAGCTTTCTTT. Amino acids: CASSYLVQATEAFF.

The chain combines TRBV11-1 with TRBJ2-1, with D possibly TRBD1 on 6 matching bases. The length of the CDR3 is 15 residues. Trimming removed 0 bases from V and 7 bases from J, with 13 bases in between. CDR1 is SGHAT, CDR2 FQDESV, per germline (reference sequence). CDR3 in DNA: TGTGCCAGCAGCTTAGCCGGTCAGGGGATAAATGAGCAGTTCTTC. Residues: CASSLAGQGINEQFF.

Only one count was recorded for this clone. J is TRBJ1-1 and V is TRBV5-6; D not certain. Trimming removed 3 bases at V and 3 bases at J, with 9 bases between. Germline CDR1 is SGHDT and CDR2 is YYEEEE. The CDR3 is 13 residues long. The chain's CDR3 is CASSSTRDTEAFF. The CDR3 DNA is TGTGCCAGCAGCTCTACGCGGGACACTGAAGCTTTCTTT.

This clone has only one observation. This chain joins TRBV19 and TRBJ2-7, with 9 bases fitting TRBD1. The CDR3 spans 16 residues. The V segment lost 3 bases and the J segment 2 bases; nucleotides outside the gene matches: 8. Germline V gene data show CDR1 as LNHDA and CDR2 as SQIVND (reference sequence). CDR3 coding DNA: TGTGCCAGTAGTATCTACTACGGGACAGGGACCTACGAGCAGTACTTC. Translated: CASSIYYGTGTYEQYF.

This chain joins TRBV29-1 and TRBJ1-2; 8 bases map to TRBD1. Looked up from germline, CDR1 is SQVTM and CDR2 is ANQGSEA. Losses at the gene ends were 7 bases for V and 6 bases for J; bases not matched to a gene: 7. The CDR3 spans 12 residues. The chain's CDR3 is CSATLTGDGYTF. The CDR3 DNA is TGCAGCGCTACATTGACAGGGGATGGCTACACCTTC.

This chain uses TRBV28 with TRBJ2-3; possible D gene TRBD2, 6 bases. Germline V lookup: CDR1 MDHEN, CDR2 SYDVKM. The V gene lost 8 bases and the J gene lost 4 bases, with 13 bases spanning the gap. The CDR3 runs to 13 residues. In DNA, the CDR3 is TGTGCCAGCTTCGGGAGTGTTGCAGATACGCAGTATTTT. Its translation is CASFGSVADTQYF.

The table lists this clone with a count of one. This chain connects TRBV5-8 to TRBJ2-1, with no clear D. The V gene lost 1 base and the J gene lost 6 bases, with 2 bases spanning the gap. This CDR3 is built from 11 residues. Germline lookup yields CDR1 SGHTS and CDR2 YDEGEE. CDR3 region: CASSLLNEQFF. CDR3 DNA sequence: TGTGCCAGCAGCTTGCTCAATGAGCAGTTCTTC.

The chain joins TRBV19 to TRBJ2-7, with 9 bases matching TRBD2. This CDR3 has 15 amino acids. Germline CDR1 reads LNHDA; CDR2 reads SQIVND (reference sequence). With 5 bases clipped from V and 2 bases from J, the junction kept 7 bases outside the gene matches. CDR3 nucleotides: TGTGCCAGTAGTCTTGTAAGCGGGGGGACCTACGAGCAGTACTTC. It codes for CASSLVSGGTYEQYF.

The CDR3 loop reads CASRRGQNNQPQHF. CDR3 in DNA: TGTGCCAGCAGGCGGGGACAGAACAATCAGCCCCAGCATTTT. The chain has TRBV6-6 and TRBJ1-5, with TRBD1 matching 7 bases. Germline assignment: CDR1 MNHNY and CDR2 SVGAGI (reference sequence). The CDR3 spans 14 residues. With 6 bases clipped from V and 3 bases from J, the junction kept 5 bases outside the gene matches.